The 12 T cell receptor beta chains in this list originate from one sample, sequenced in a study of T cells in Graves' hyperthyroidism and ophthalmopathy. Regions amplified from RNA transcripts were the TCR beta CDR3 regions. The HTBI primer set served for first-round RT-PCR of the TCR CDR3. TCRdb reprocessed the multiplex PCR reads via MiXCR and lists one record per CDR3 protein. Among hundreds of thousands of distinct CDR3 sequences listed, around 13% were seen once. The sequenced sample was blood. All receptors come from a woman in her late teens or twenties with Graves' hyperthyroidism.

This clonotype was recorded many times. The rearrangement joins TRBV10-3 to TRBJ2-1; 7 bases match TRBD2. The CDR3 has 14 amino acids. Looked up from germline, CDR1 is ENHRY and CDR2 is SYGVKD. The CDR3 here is CATAPGLPYNEQFF. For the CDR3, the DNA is TGTGCTACTGCCCCGGGACTACCCTACAATGAGCAGTTCTTC.

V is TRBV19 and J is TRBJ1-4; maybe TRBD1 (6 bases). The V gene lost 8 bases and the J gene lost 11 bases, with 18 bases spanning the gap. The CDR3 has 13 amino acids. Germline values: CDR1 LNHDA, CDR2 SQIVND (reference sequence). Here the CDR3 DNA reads TGTGCCAGTGAACTCCAGGGGCGGGCCAAACTGTTTTTT. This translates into CASELQGRAKLFF.

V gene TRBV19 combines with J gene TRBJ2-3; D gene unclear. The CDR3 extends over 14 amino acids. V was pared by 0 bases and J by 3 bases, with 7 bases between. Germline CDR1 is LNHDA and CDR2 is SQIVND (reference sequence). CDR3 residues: CASSIDPETDTQYF. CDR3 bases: TGTGCCAGTAGTATAGATCCGGAAACAGATACGCAGTATTTT. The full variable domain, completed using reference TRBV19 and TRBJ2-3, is DGGITQSPKYLFRKEGQNVTLSCEQNLNHDAMYWYRQDPGQGLRLIYYSQIVNDFQKGDIAEGYSVSREKKESFPLTVTSAQKNPTAFYLCASSIDPETDTQYFGPGTRLTVL.

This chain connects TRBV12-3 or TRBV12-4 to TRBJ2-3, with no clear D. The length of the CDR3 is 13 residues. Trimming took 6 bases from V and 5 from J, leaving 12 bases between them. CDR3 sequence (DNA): TGTGCCAGCAGGGACCTATCCAGAGATACGCAGTATTTT. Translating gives CASRDLSRDTQYF.

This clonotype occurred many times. In DNA form, the CDR3 reads TGTGCCAGCAGCTTACAAGTGGCTAGCGGGAACTACGAGCAGTACTTC. Translated: CASSLQVASGNYEQYF. The rearrangement uses TRBV11-2 and TRBJ2-7; TRBD2 agrees at 9 bases. V lost 2 bases to trimming and J lost 3 bases; unmatched junction nucleotides: 8. The CDR3 has 16 residues. Germline V gene sequence: CDR1 SGHAT, CDR2 FQNNGV.

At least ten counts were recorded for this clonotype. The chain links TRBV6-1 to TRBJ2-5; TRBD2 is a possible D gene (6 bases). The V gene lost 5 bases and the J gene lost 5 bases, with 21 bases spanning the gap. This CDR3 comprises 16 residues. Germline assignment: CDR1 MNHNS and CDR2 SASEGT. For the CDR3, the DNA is TGTGCCAGCAGTTACGGGTGGGGGGATTGGGGGGAGACCCAGTACTTC. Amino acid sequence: CASSYGWGDWGETQYF.

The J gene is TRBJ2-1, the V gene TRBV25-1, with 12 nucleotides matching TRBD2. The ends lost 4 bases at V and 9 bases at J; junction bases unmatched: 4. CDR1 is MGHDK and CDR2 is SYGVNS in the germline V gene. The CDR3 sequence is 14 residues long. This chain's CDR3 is CASSASGRVREQFF. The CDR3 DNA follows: TGTGCCAGCAGTGCTAGCGGGAGGGTGCGTGAGCAGTTCTTC.

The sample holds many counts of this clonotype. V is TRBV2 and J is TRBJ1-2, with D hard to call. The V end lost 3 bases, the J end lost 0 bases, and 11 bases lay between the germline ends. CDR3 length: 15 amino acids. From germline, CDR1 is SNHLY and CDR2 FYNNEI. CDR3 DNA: TGTGCCAGCAGTGACGGGAGTATGACTAACTATGGCTACACCTTC. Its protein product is CASSDGSMTNYGYTF.

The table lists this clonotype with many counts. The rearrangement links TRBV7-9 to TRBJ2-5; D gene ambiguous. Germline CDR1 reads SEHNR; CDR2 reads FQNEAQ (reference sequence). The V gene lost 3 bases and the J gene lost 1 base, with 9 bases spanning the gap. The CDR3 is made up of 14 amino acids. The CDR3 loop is CASSFPATQETQYF. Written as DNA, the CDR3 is TGTGCCAGCAGCTTTCCGGCTACCCAAGAGACCCAGTACTTC.

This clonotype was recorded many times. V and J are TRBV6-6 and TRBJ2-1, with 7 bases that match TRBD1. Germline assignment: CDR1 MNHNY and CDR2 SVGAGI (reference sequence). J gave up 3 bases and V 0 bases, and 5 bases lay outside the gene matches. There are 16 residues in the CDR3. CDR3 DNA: TGTGCCAGCAGTTACTCGGCAGGGGGAATCTACAATGAGCAGTTCTTC. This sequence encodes CASSYSAGGIYNEQFF.

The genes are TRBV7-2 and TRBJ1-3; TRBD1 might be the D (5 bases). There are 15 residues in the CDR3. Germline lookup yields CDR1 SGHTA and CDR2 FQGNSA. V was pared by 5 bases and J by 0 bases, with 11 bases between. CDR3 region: CASSARGSSGNTIYF. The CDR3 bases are TGTGCCAGCAGCGCCCGGGGCAGCTCTGGAAACACCATATATTTT.

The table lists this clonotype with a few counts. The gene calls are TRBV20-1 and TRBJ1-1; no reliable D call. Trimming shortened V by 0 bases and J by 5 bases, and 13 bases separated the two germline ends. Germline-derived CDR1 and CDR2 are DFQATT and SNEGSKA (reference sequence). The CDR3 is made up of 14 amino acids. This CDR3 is CSARDFRDGTEAFF. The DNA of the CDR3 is TGCAGTGCTAGAGATTTCCGAGATGGGACTGAAGCTTTCTTT.